This TCR beta chain came from a study of Ad26.COV2.S vaccination and SARS-CoV-2 variants. Repertoires were generated with immunoSEQ multiplex PCR, while TCRdb's copy carries only in-frame clones and drops some. The repertoire holds under 150,000 clones, with about nine tenths as singletons. Overall study results and limits: Assessments of TCR breadth and depth may have underestimated the total T cell responses. Reportedly, after vaccination the spike-specific CD8+ and CD4+ T cell responses displayed substantial breadth. People given the vaccine had a wider spike-specific TCR breadth than placebo recipients did. Recipients of vaccine and of placebo showed similar breadth of their non-spike TCR repertoires.

The germline V gene encodes CDR1 LNHDA and CDR2 SQIVND (reference sequence). Trimming removed 4 bases at V and 12 bases at J, with 22 bases between. This CDR3 is 15 amino acids long. On this clone itself: Its antigen is undetermined.

This TCR derives from a human donor who had recovered from COVID-19. The sequencing used peripheral blood, collected after recovery from COVID-19. V usage is TRBV19 and J usage is TRBJ2-1; D might be TRBD1 or TRBD2, each matching 5 bases. This CDR3 is CASSTPGTARLGQFF. DNA for the CDR3: TGTGCCAGTAGTACCCCCGGGACGGCCAGACTGGGGCAGTTCTTC.